This TCR beta chain was documented in a study of T cell responses to AZD1222 COVID-19 vaccine. Study-wide results and limits: A mostly white British donor set with more females was recruited, and clonal diversity was possibly underestimated.

Germline loops: CDR1 MNHNS, CDR2 SASEGT. V lost 3 bases, J lost 8 bases, and 13 bases lay in between. The CDR3 runs to 13 residues. TCRdb's table, derived via immunoSEQ multiplex PCR, lists solely in-frame clones and lacks some. The sample comprises 110,000 to 150,000 clones, roughly 90% of which are singletons, and less than 7% rests with the top ten. Worth noting for this clone: The antigen remains unidentified.

The chain uses TRBV6-1 and TRBJ1-2; D is uncertain. Material: peripheral blood, obtained on day 0 of AZD1222 vaccination. The TCR originated in an adult in good health. CDR3: CASSDGVRIGYTF. CDR3 DNA: TGTGCCAGCAGTGACGGAGTCCGGATCGGCTACACCTTC.